The 19 T cell receptor beta chains given below trace back to one sample, sequenced in a study of graft-versus-host responses after intestinal transplantation. Generated by immunoSEQ multiplex PCR, the TCRdb table keeps only in-frame clones and is missing some. The sample consists of fewer than 20,000 clones, 74% of them appearing once. Lymphocytes (intraepithelial and lamina propria) were released by processing the graft tissue. The sequenced sample was ileum tissue, obtained 14 days after transplant. Every receptor here comes from a human patient who received an intestinal transplant, so some T cells may come from the graft donor.

The chain recombines TRBV6-4 with TRBJ2-2; maybe TRBD2 (6 bases). The CDR3 totals 13 residues. Germline CDR1 MRHNA, CDR2 SNTAGT. The V and J ends lost 4 bases and 3 bases respectively, with 6 bases between them. Here the CDR3 reads CASSGGDTGELFF. The CDR3 DNA reads as TGTGCCAGCAGTGGGGGGGACACCGGGGAGCTGTTTTTT.

This rearrangement joins TRBV18 to TRBJ1-4, with D hard to call. Trimming removed 4 bases from V and 5 bases from J, with 11 bases in between. Germline V CDR1 and CDR2: KGHSH, LQKENI. CDR3 length equals 14 residues. CDR3 in DNA: TGTGCCAGCTCACTTCGGCTGGAGAATGAAAAACTGTTTTTT. It is translated as CASSLRLENEKLFF. Full variable domain (missing parts from reference TRBV18 and TRBJ1-4): NAGVMQNPRHLVRRRGQEARLRCSPMKGHSHVYWYRQLPEEGLKFMVYLQKENIIDESGMPKERFSAEFPKEGPSILRIQQVVRGDSAAYFCASSLRLENEKLFFGSGTQLSVL.

This chain links TRBV10-3 with TRBJ2-7, with TRBD2 identical over 11 bases. Germline assignment: CDR1 ENHRY and CDR2 SYGVKD. The CDR3 covers 16 residues. After removal of 4 bases from V and 1 base from J, the junction contained 6 bases not matched to a gene. The CDR3 loop is CAISGTSGSPSYEQYF. The CDR3 DNA follows: TGTGCCATCAGTGGCACTAGCGGGAGTCCTTCCTACGAGCAGTACTTC.

The rearrangement joins TRBV10-3 to TRBJ2-5; 11 bases agree with TRBD2. The V segment lost 4 bases and the J segment 2 bases; nucleotides outside the gene matches: 9. The CDR3 extends over 17 amino acids. Germline lookup yields CDR1 ENHRY and CDR2 SYGVKD. The CDR3 DNA sequence: TGTGCCATCAGTGGGGTAGCGGGAGGGCTTTGGCAAGAGACCCAGTACTTC. It is translated as CAISGVAGGLWQETQYF.

The rearrangement joins TRBV7-2 to TRBJ2-2, with 7 positions matching TRBD2. Losses at the gene ends were 4 bases for V and 2 bases for J; bases not matched to a gene: 10. The CDR3 is made up of 17 amino acids. Germline CDR1 reads SGHTA; CDR2 reads FQGNSA. The chain's CDR3 is CASSSHSSGINTGELFF. The CDR3 DNA reads as TGTGCCAGCAGCTCTCACTCTAGCGGAATTAACACCGGGGAGCTGTTTTTT.

The J gene is TRBJ2-3, the V gene TRBV7-9; possible D gene TRBD2, 5 bases. There are 16 residues in the CDR3. With 8 bases removed from V and 4 bases from J, the gap between germline ends came to 22 bases. CDR1 SEHNR and CDR2 FQNEAQ come from the germline V gene (reference sequence). In DNA form, the CDR3 reads TGTGCCAGCTCCCCCCTAGAACGTCGGGATCCAGATACGCAGTATTTT. This codes for CASSPLERRDPDTQYF.

This clone has just a few counts. V usage is TRBV7-2 and J usage is TRBJ2-2; TRBD2 aligns across 11 bases. Germline lookup yields CDR1 SGHTA and CDR2 FQGNSA. Losses at the gene ends were 5 bases for V and 2 bases for J; bases not matched to a gene: 7. The CDR3 is 17 residues long. The CDR3: CASSRSTSGRNTGELFF. Here the CDR3 DNA reads TGTGCCAGCAGCCGCTCAACTAGCGGGAGAAACACCGGGGAGCTGTTTTTT.

The chain couples TRBV6-1 to TRBJ1-5, with 8 nucleotides matching TRBD1. This CDR3 is built from 14 residues. Trimming cost V 6 bases and J 3 bases; bases outside gene matches: 4. The germline V gene encodes CDR1 MNHNS and CDR2 SASEGT. CDR3 residues: CASSGTGLNQPQHF. The CDR3 coding sequence is TGTGCCAGCAGCGGGACAGGCCTCAATCAGCCCCAGCATTTT.

In DNA, the CDR3 is TGTGCCAGCAGAGATGACAGGATATACAACGAGCAGTACTTC. It encodes CASRDDRIYNEQYF. The genes are TRBV25-1 and TRBJ2-7, with D possibly being TRBD1 (6 bases). The germline V gene has CDR1 MGHDK and CDR2 SYGVNS. The CDR3 is 14 amino acids. V lost 6 bases and J lost 5, with 17 bases in between.

The chain is built from TRBV28 and TRBJ2-3; 10 positions match TRBD2. The CDR3 sequence is 14 residues long. The trim removed 3 bases at V and 10 bases at J, leaving 7 bases unmatched. CDR1 and CDR2 from the germline V gene are MDHEN and SYDVKM. The CDR3 coding sequence is TGTGCCAGCAGTTTTGGGTCTAGCGGGAGTGCGCAGTATTTT. Protein product: CASSFGSSGSAQYF.

This clone was seen more than once but under ten times. V and J are TRBV19 and TRBJ1-5, with TRBD1 matching 8 bases. Trimming removed 6 bases from V and 1 base from J; junction bases left unmatched: 11. This CDR3 is 17 amino acids long. Germline V CDR1 and CDR2: LNHDA, SQIVND (reference sequence). CDR3: CASSVSSWDRSNQPQHF. In DNA form, the CDR3 reads TGTGCCAGTAGCGTATCGTCCTGGGACAGGAGCAATCAGCCCCAGCATTTT.

As regards this clone: The junction does not match germline at one end; this may be a read error. The chain has TRBV6-1 and TRBJ2-4; 8 nucleotides line up with TRBD1. This CDR3 contains 15 residues. CDR1 MNHNS and CDR2 SASEGT come from the germline V gene. In DNA form, the CDR3 reads TGTGCCACCAGTGTGAGACAGGGGGCCAAAAACATTCAGTACTTC. Its protein product is CATSVRQGAKNIQYF.

This chain links TRBV4-1 with TRBJ2-7; TRBD1 is a possible D gene (6 bases). CDR3 length: 14 residues. Germline-derived CDR1 and CDR2 are MGHRA and YSYEKL. Trimming removed 2 bases at V and 6 bases at J, with 14 bases between. The CDR3 spells CASSQTGLSREQYF. For the CDR3, the DNA is TGCGCCAGCAGCCAAACAGGGTTAAGTCGCGAGCAGTACTTC.

This clone has only one observation. This sample also contains other DNA sequences that code for the same CDR3. The chain links TRBV27 to TRBJ2-7, with 9 bases fitting TRBD1. The junction had 10 bases not matched to a gene; V was cut back by 5 bases and J by 5 bases. Germline assignment: CDR1 MNHEY and CDR2 SMNVEV (reference sequence). This CDR3 is built from 15 residues. CDR3 bases: TGTGCCAGCAGTCTCGCGGGACAGGGCCCCAACGAGCAGTACTTC. Translating it yields CASSLAGQGPNEQYF.

This chain links TRBV30 with TRBJ2-7; D may match TRBD1 or TRBD2 (5 bases each). CDR3 length: 12 amino acids. The germline V gene has CDR1 GTSNPN and CDR2 SVGIG (reference sequence). V lost 5 bases, J lost 3 bases, and 11 bases lay in between. CDR3 sequence (DNA): TGTGCCTGGGGAGAGGGGAGCTACGAGCAGTACTTC. Translation: CAWGEGSYEQYF.

The chain is built from TRBV19 and TRBJ2-2; 7 bases map to TRBD1. CDR1 and CDR2 (germline): LNHDA, SQIVND (reference sequence). V was pared by 5 bases and J by 3 bases, with 3 bases of the junction left unmatched. The CDR3 consists of 14 residues. The CDR3 protein is CASSRQGDTGELFF. CDR3 DNA: TGTGCCAGTAGTCGACAGGGCGACACCGGGGAGCTGTTTTTT.

The chain joins TRBV19 to TRBJ1-1; D unclear. The germline CDR1 and CDR2 sequences are LNHDA and SQIVND (reference sequence). The CDR3 is made up of 13 amino acids. Trimming shortened V by 5 bases and J by 1 base, and 8 bases separated the two germline ends. Here the CDR3 reads CASSLAGNTEAFF. CDR3 bases: TGTGCCAGTAGTTTGGCGGGGAACACTGAAGCTTTCTTT.

The chain recombines TRBV7-9 with TRBJ2-5, with 7 nucleotides matching TRBD2. The germline CDR1 and CDR2 sequences are SEHNR and FQNEAQ (reference sequence). The length of the CDR3 is 16 residues. V dropped 4 bases and J dropped 4; count of bases not matched to a gene: 12. CDR3 protein: CASSWQDQSGGETQYF. DNA for the CDR3: TGTGCCAGCAGCTGGCAGGATCAGTCGGGGGGAGAGACCCAGTACTTC.

The CDR3 bases are TGTGCCAGCAGCGCCCGGGACAAAGCCTACTCTGGGGCCAACGTCCTGACTTTC. Protein sequence: CASSARDKAYSGANVLTF. The chain joins TRBV11-2 to TRBJ2-6, with a weak D call TRBD1 (6 bases). This CDR3 comprises 18 residues. With 5 bases removed from V and 0 bases from J, the gap between germline ends came to 17 bases. Germline V gene sequence: CDR1 SGHAT, CDR2 FQNNGV.